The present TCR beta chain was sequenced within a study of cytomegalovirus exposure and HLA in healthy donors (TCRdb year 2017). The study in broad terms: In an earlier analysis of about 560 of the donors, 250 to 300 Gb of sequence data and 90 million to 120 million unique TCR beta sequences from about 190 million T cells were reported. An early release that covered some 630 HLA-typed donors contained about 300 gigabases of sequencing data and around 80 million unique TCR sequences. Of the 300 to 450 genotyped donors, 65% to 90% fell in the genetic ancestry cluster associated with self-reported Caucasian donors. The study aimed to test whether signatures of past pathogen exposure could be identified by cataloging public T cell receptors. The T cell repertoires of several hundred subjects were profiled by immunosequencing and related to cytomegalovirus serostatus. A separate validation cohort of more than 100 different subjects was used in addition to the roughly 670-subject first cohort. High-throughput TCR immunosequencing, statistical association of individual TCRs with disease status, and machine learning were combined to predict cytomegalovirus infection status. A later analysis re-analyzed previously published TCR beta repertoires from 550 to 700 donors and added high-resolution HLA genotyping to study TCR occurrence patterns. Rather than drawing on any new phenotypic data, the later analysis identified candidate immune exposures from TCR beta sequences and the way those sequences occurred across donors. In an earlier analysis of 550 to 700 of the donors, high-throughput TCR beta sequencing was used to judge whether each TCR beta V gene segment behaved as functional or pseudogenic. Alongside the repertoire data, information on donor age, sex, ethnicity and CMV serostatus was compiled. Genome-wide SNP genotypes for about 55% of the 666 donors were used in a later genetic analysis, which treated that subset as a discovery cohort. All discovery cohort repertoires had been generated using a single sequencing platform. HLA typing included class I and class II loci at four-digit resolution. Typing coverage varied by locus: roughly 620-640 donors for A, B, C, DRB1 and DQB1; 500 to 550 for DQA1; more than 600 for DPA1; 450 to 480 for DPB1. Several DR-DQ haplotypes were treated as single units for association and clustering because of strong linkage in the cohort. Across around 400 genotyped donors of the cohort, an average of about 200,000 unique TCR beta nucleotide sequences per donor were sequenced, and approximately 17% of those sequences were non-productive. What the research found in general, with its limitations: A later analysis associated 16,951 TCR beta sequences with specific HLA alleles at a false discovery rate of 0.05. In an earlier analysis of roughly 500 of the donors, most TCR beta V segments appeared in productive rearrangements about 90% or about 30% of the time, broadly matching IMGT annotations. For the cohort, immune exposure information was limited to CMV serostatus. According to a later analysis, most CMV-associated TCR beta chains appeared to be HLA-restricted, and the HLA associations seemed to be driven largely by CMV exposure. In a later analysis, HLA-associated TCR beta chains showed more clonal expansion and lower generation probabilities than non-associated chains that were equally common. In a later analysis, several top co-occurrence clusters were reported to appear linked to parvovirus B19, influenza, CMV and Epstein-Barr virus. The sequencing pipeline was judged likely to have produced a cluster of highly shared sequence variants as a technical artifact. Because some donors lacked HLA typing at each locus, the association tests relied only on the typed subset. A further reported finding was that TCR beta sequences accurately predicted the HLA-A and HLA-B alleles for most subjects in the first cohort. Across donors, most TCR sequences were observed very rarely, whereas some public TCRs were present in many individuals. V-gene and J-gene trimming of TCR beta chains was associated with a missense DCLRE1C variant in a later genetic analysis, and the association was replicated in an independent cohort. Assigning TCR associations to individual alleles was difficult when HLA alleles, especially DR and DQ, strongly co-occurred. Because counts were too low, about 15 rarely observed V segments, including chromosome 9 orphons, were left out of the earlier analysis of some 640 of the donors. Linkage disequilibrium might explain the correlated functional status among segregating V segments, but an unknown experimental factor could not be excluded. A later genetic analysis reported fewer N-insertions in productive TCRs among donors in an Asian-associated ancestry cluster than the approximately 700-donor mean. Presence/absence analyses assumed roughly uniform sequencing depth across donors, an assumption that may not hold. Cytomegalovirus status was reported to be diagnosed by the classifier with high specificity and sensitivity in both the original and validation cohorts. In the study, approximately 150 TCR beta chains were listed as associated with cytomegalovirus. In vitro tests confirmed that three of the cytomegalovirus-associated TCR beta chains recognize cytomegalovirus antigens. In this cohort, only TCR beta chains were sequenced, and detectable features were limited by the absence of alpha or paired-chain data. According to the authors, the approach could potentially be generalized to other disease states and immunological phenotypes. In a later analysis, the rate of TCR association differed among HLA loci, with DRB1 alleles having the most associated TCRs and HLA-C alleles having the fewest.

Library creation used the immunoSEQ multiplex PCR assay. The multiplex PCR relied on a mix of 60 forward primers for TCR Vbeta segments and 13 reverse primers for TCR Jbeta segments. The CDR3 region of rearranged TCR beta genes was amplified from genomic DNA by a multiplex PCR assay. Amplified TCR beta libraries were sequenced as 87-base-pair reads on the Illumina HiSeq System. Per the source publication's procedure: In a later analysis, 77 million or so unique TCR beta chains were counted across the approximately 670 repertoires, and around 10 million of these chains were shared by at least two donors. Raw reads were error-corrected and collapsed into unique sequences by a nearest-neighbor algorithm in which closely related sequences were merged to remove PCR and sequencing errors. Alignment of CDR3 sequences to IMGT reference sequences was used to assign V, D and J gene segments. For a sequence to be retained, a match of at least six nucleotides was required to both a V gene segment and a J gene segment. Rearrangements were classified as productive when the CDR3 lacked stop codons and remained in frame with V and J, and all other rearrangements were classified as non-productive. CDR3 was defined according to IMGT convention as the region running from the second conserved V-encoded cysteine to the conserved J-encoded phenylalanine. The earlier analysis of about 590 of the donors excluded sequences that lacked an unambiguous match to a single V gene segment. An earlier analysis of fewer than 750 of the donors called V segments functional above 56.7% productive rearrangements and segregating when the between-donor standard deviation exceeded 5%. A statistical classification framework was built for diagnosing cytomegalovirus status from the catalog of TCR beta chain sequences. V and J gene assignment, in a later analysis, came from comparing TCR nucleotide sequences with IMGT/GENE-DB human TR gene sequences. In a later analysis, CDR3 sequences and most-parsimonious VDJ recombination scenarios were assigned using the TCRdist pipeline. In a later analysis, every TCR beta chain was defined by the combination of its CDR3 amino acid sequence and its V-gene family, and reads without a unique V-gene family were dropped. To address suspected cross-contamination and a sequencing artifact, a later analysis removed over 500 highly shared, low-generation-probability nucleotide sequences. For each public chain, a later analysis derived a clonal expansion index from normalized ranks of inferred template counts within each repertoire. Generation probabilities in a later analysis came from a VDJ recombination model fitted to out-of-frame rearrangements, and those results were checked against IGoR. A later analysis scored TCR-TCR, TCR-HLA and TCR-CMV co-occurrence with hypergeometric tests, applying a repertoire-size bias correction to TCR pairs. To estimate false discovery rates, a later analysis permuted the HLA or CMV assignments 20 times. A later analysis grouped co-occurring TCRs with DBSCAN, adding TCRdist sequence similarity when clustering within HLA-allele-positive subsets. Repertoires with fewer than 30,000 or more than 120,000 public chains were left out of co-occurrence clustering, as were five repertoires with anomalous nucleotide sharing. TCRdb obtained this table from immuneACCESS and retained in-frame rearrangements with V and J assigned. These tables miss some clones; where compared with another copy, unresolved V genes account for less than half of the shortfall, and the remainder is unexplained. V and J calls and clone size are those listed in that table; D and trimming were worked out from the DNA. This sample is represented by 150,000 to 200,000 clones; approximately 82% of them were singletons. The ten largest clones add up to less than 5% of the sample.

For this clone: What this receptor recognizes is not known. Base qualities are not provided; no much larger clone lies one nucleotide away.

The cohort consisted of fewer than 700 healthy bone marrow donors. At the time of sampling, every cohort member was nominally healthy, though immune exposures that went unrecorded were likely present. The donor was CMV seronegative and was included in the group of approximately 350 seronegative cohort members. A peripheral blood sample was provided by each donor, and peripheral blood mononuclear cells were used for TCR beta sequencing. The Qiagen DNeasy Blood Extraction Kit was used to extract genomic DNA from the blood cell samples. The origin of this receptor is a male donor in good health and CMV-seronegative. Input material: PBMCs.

CDR3 loop: CASSPSSQNTEAFF. The DNA sequence is TGTGCCAGCAGCCCGAGCTCCCAAAACACTGAAGCTTTCTTT. Recombination connected TRBV5-6 to TRBJ1-1; there is no confident call for the D gene. The CDR3 covers 14 residues, taking in both the cysteine and the phenylalanine. The DNA shown is the 42-base CDR3, in frame from base 1. According to the germline V gene, CDR1 reads SGHDT and CDR2 reads YYEEEE. V loses 4 bases, J loses 2 bases, and the germline ends lie 12 bases apart.